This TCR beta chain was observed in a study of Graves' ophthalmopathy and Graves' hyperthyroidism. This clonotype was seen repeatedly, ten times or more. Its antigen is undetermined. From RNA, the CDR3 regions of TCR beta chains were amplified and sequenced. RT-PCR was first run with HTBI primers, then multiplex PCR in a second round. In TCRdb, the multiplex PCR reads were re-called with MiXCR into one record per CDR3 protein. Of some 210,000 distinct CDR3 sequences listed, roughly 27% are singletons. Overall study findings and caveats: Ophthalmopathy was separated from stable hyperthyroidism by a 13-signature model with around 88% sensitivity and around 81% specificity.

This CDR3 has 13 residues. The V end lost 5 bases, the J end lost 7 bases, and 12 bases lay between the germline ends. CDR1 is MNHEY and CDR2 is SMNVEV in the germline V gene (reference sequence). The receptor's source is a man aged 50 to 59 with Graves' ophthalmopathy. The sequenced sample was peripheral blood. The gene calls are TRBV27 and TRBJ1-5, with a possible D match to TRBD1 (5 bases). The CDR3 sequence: CASSDSTRQPQHF. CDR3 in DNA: TGTGCCAGCAGTGACAGCACCCGACAGCCCCAGCATTTT.